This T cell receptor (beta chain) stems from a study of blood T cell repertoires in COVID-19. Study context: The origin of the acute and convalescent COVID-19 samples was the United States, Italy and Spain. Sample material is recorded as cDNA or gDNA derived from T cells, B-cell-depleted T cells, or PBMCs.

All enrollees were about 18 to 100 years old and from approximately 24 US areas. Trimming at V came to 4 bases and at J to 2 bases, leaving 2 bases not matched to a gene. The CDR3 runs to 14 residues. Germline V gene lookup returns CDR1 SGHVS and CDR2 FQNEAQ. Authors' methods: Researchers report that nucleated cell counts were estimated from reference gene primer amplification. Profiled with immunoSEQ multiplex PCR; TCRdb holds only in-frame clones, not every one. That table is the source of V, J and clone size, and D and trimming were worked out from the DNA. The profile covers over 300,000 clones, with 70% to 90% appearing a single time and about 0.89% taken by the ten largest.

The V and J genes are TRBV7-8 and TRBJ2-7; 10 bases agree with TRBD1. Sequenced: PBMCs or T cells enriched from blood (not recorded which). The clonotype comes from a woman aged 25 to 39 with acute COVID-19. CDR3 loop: CASSSGTGAYEQYF. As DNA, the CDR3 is TGTGCCAGCAGCTCCGGGACAGGGGCCTACGAGCAGTACTTC.